The next 16 T cell receptor beta chains were all read from a single sample in a study of CD8 T cells in ankylosing spondylitis. TCRdb reprocessed the 5' RACE reads with MiXCR, giving one entry per CDR3 protein. The sample holds under 200,000 distinct CDR3 sequences, 11% seen once. Sequencing input: blood, either unsorted or a sorted T cell fraction (not recorded which). The receptors were sampled from a male donor with ankylosing spondylitis or in good health (not recorded which).

The CDR3 DNA is TGTGCCAGCAGCCAACTTTTCCCGACTAGCGGGGTTCCCTACAATGAGCAGTTCTTC. It translates to CASSQLFPTSGVPYNEQFF. The chain is built from TRBV4-2 and TRBJ2-1; 11 nucleotides match TRBD2. The CDR3 runs to 19 residues. Per the germline V gene, CDR1 is LGHNA and CDR2 is YNFKEQ. V shed 2 bases and J 2 bases; nucleotides not matched to a gene: 11.

This clonotype was counted many times. The V and J genes are TRBV5-1 and TRBJ2-2; no firm D call. Germline V CDR1 and CDR2: SGHRS, YFSETQ. This CDR3 comprises 15 residues. The germline V and J ends were trimmed by 0 bases and 1 base, with 7 bases remaining between them. CDR3 bases: TGCGCCAGCAGCTTGGATCGGTGGAACACCGGGGAGCTGTTTTTT. Amino acid sequence: CASSLDRWNTGELFF.

This clonotype has only a few counts. V gene TRBV5-4 combines with J gene TRBJ2-1; TRBD1 matches at 9 bases. V lost 0 bases to trimming and J lost 5 bases; unmatched junction nucleotides: 6. The CDR3 covers 16 residues. Germline CDR1 is SGHNT and CDR2 is YYREEE (reference sequence). The CDR3 DNA sequence: TGTGCCAGCAGCTTGGGGGGGACAGGGACCCACAATGAGCAGTTCTTC. Translated, it gives CASSLGGTGTHNEQFF.

There are many counts of this clonotype. V gene TRBV29-1 combines with J gene TRBJ1-3; D perhaps matches TRBD1 (5 bases). CDR1 is SQVTM and CDR2 is ANQGSEA in the germline V gene. CDR3 length: 13 residues. Trimming pared 5 bases from V and 2 bases from J, leaving 10 bases between. The CDR3 here is CSVTRGPGNTIYF. CDR3 bases: TGCAGCGTTACACGGGGCCCTGGAAACACCATATATTTT.

The chain combines TRBV7-9 with TRBJ2-1; TRBD2 might be the D (5 bases). Germline CDR1 and CDR2: SEHNR and FQNEAQ (reference sequence). CDR3 size: 15 residues. Trimming took 5 bases from V and 3 from J, leaving 14 bases between them. The CDR3 protein is CASSPTAGLYNEQFF. The DNA for the CDR3 is TGTGCCAGCAGCCCAACGGCCGGACTCTACAATGAGCAGTTCTTC.

This clonotype was recorded a few times. The chain links TRBV6-5 to TRBJ2-1, with 8 bases identical to TRBD2. The CDR3 extends over 16 amino acids. J gave up 5 bases and V 0 bases, and 6 bases lay outside the gene matches. Germline V lookup: CDR1 MNHEY, CDR2 SVGAGI. The CDR3 reads CASSYSPGGPNNEQFF. DNA for the CDR3: TGTGCCAGCAGTTACTCTCCGGGAGGGCCAAACAATGAGCAGTTCTTC.

This clonotype was recorded many times. The V and J genes are TRBV12-3 or TRBV12-4 and TRBJ1-2, with 7 bases aligning to TRBD1. With V trimmed by 6 bases and J by 5 bases, 9 bases remained unmatched. The CDR3 has 14 amino acids. The CDR3 DNA is TGTGCCAGCAGCTTTCGGACAGGCGCTTATGGCTACACCTTC. Its protein is CASSFRTGAYGYTF.

This clonotype was seen many times. The rearrangement uses TRBV24-1 and TRBJ2-1; D is ambiguous. The V gene lost 3 bases and the J gene lost 5 bases, with 7 bases spanning the gap. The CDR3 runs to 13 residues. Germline CDR1 and CDR2: KGHDR and SFDVKD. The CDR3 DNA reads as TGTGCCACCAGTGATCCGGGCCACAATGAGCAGTTCTTC. Translation gives CATSDPGHNEQFF.

This clonotype was observed a handful of times. The gene calls are TRBV10-2 and TRBJ2-5; D is possibly TRBD2 (6 bases). V dropped 6 bases and J dropped 3 bases, with 14 bases sitting between them. The germline V gene has CDR1 WSHSY and CDR2 SAAADI. This CDR3 contains 14 residues. For the CDR3, the DNA is TGCGCCAGCAGAACTCCCGGGGGTAAAGAGACCCAGTACTTC. Amino acids: CASRTPGGKETQYF.

Comment on this clonotype: One base away lies a much larger clone, so this may be a sequencing read error. The chain carries TRBV3-1 and TRBJ2-7; TRBD1 is a possible D gene (5 bases). The germline V gene encodes CDR1 LGHDT and CDR2 YNNKEL (reference sequence). There are 16 residues in the CDR3. As DNA, the CDR3 is TGTGCCAGCAGCCAAGATAGGCGACAGCACTCCTACGAGCAGTGCTTC. Amino acid sequence: CASSQDRRQHSYEQCF.

V gene TRBV7-9 combines with J gene TRBJ2-7; 8 nucleotides agree with TRBD1. J was trimmed by 6 bases and V by 4 bases; bases with no gene match: 8. Germline V gene sequence: CDR1 SEHNR, CDR2 FQNEAQ (reference sequence). This CDR3 spans 14 amino acids. CDR3 amino acids: CASSYDQTGAEQYF. The CDR3 nucleotides read TGTGCCAGCAGCTACGACCAGACAGGGGCCGAGCAGTACTTC.

This clonotype was counted between two and nine times. The V and J genes are TRBV9 and TRBJ2-3, with D perhaps TRBD1 (5 bases). This CDR3 region has 15 residues. Germline CDR1 reads SGDLS; CDR2 reads YYNGEE. Trimming left V 4 bases short and J 4 bases short, with 16 bases between. As DNA, the CDR3 is TGTGCCAGCAGCCCCAGGGCAAGTGTGGCAGATACGCAGTATTTT. Encoded protein: CASSPRASVADTQYF.

V usage is TRBV12-3 or TRBV12-4 and J usage is TRBJ2-7, with 8 positions matching TRBD2. The CDR3 loop spans 16 amino acids. Trimming removed 5 bases from V and 5 bases from J; junction bases left unmatched: 14. The DNA for the CDR3 is TGTGCCAGCAGTCCCGGGGGGGGACGGTTTATTCACGAGCAGTACTTC. Protein product: CASSPGGGRFIHEQYF.

On this clonotype: This clone may be a read error of a much larger clone one base away. The chain joins TRBV6-2 or TRBV6-3 to TRBJ1-5; no clear D gene. CDR1 is MNHEY and CDR2 is SVGEGT in the germline V gene. The length of the CDR3 is 13 residues. This CDR3 reads CASTETRNRPQHF. The CDR3 DNA follows: TGTGCCAGCACGGAGACCCGGAATCGGCCCCAGCATTTT.

The chain joins TRBV4-3 to TRBJ2-7; D is undetermined. Germline loops: CDR1 LGHNA, CDR2 YSLEER. The CDR3 covers 14 residues. V dropped 3 bases and J dropped 2 bases, with 11 bases sitting between them. CDR3 sequence (DNA): TGCGCCAGCAGCCAGGCAGTGCTTCCCTACGAGCAGTACTTC. Its protein product is CASSQAVLPYEQYF.

This chain links TRBV20-1 with TRBJ2-6; 9 bases are shared with TRBD1. The CDR3 has 18 residues. V trimming: 6 bases; J trimming: 0 bases; junction bases outside the gene matches: 12. Germline V gives CDR1 DFQATT, CDR2 SNEGSKA (reference sequence). CDR3 bases: TGCAGTGCAGGGAAACCGGGACAGGGCCTCTCTGGGGCCAACGTCCTGACTTTC. This gives the protein CSAGKPGQGLSGANVLTF.